The rows below give T cell receptor beta chains drawn from one sample of a study of cytomegalovirus exposure and HLA in healthy donors. The repertoire was sequenced with immunoSEQ multiplex PCR; TCRdb's copy has only in-frame clones and lacks some. Of 300,000 or so clones listed, roughly 90% are singletons. Material for sequencing was PBMCs. The receptors come from a man aged 25 to 40 in good health and CMV-seronegative. Both conserved end residues are part of each CDR3.

j_gene | v_gene | CDR3aa
TRBJ2-1 | TRBV6-5 | CASSSSDSPREQFF
TRBJ2-7 | TRBV5-4 | CASSYDRADYEQYF
TRBJ1-5 | TRBV7-2 | CASSLWTEPNQPQHF
TRBJ1-3 | TRBV6-1 | CASSEGDLDGNTIYF
TRBJ1-2 | TRBV6-1 | CASSGSGTLYGYTF
TRBJ1-1 | TRBV7-9 | CASSTPGGNTEAFF
TRBJ2-7 | TRBV5-1 | CASSLGQSYEQYF
TRBJ2-2 | TRBV6-5 | CASSYSKGRVTGELFF
TRBJ2-7 | TRBV27 | CASYRDRGLYEQYF
TRBJ2-1 | TRBV5-6 | CARIGTGGVNEQFF
TRBJ2-3 | TRBV18 | CASSPAASTDTQYF
TRBJ2-4 | TRBV10-3 | CAISEDAGVPNIQYF
TRBJ2-7 | TRBV4-1 | CASSQDHSTAYEQYF
TRBJ1-5 | TRBV2 | CASSVALAGQPQHF
TRBJ2-2 | TRBV19 | CASSSPYLGELFF
TRBJ2-2 | TRBV27 | CASSGGLNTGELFF
TRBJ1-4 | TRBV4-3 | CASKGDRSTNEKLFF
TRBJ2-2 | TRBV6-5 | CASRPRGGWTGELFF
TRBJ2-7 | TRBV6-1 | CASSRIRTFSYEQYF
TRBJ1-2 | TRBV9 | CASSADTSNYGYTF
TRBJ2-7 | TRBV5-1 | CASSLEGASNGEQYF
TRBJ2-2 | TRBV15 | CATQDRATGELFF
TRBJ1-2 | TRBV19 | CASTTSESFFYGYTF
TRBJ1-2 | TRBV11-2 | CASSLDREATF
TRBJ2-6 | TRBV5-1 | CASSPGHSSGANVLTF
TRBJ1-5 | TRBV19 | CASGTGNQPQHF
TRBJ2-1 | TRBV5-1 | CASSLGRNNEQFF
TRBJ2-7 | TRBV11-2 | CASSLGRAPYEQYF
TRBJ2-1 | TRBV7-9 | CASSPATGRSYNEQFF
TRBJ2-3 | TRBV30 | CAWSPTGGGITDTQYF
TRBJ1-1 | TRBV6-5 | CASSRGGVTEAFF
TRBJ2-7 | TRBV11-2 | CASSGFRDRYYEQYF
TRBJ1-1 | TRBV6-5 | CASSYSGGRTEAFF
TRBJ2-5 | TRBV5-1 | CASSLQGGGETQYF
TRBJ1-2 | TRBV4-1 | CASSQGAGQAANYGYTF
TRBJ2-3 | TRBV4-3 | CASSQDRTGYTDTQYF
TRBJ1-1 | TRBV5-6 | CASSYSLNTEAFF
TRBJ2-6 | TRBV18 | CASSPGQGASGANVLTF
TRBJ1-6 | TRBV5-8 | CATAPALHF
TRBJ1-2 | TRBV27 | CASSLRAADSWGYGYTF
TRBJ1-3 | TRBV30 | CAWRTGGNTIYF
TRBJ1-6 | TRBV5-4 | CASSSPGQGLAPLHF
TRBJ2-2 | TRBV7-6 | CASSPWELTNTGELFF
TRBJ1-2 | TRBV28 | CASSLNEANYGYTF
TRBJ1-1 | TRBV19 | CASSIRRDTEAFF
TRBJ2-3 | TRBV21-1 | CASSLRDRVRDTQYF
TRBJ1-2 | TRBV6-1 | CASSEDGIGVNGYTF
TRBJ1-2 | TRBV27 | CATSGGPNYGYTF
TRBJ2-3 | TRBV27 | CASRMAGGGTDTQYF
TRBJ2-5 | TRBV18 | CASSPYQETQYF